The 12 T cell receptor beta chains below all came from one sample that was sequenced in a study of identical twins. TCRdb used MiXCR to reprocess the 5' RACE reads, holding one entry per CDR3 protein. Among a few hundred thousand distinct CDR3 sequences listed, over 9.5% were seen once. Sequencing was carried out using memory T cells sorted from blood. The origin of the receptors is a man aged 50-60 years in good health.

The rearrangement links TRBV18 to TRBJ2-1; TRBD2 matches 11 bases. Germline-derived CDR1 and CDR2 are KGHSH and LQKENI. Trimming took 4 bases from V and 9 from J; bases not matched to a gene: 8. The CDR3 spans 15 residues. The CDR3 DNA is TGTGCCAGCTCACTACTAGCGGGAGTAGAGGTTGAGCAGTTCTTC. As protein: CASSLLAGVEVEQFF.

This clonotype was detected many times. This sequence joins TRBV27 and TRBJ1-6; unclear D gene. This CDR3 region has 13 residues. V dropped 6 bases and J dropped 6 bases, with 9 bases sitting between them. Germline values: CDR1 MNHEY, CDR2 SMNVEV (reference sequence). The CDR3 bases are TGTGCCAGCAGGTCCAGCACTAATTCACCCCTCCACTTT. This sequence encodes CASRSSTNSPLHF.

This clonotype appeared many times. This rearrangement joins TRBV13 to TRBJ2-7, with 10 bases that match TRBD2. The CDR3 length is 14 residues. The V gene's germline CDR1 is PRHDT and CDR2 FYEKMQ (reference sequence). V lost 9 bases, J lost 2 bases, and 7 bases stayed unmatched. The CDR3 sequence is CASILAGTPYEQYF. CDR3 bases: TGTGCCAGTATACTAGCGGGGACCCCCTACGAGCAGTACTTC.

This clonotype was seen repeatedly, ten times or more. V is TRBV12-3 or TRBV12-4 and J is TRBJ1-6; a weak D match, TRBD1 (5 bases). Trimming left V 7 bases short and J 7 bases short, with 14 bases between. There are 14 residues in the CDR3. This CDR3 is CASKSGRQNSPLHF. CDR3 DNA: TGTGCCAGCAAGTCAGGGCGACAAAATTCACCCCTCCACTTT.

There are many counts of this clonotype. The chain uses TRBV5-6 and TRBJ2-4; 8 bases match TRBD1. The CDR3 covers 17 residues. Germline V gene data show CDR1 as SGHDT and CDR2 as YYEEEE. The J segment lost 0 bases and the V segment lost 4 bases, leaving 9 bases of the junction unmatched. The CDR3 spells CASSTRDRLLAKNIQYF. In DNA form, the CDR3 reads TGTGCCAGCAGCACCCGGGACAGGTTACTAGCCAAAAACATTCAGTACTTC.

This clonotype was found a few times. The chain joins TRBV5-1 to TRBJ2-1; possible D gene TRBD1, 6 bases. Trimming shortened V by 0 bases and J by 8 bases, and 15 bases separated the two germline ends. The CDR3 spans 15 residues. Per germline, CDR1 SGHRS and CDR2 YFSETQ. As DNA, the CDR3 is TGCGCCAGCAGCTTGGGGCAGGGGTATCGGGATGAGCAGTTCTTC. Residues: CASSLGQGYRDEQFF.

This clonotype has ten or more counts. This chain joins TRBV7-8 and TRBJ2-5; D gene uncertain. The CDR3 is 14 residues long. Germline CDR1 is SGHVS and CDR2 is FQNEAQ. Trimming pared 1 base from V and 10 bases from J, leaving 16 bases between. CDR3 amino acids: CASSLGSTRDIQYF. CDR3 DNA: TGTGCCAGCAGCTTAGGATCTACAAGAGATATCCAGTACTTC.

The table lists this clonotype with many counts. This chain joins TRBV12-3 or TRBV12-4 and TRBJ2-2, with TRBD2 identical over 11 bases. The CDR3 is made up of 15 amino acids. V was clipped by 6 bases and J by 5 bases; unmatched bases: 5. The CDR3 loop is CASRIAGGRTGELFF. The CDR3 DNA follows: TGTGCCAGCAGAATAGCGGGGGGGCGTACCGGGGAGCTGTTTTTT.

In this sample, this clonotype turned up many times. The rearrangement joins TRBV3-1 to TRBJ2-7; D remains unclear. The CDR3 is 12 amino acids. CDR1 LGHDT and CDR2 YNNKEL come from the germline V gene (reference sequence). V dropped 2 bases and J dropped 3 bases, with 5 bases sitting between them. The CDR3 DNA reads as TGTGCCAGCAGCCAACAGAACTACGAGCAGTACTTC. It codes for CASSQQNYEQYF.

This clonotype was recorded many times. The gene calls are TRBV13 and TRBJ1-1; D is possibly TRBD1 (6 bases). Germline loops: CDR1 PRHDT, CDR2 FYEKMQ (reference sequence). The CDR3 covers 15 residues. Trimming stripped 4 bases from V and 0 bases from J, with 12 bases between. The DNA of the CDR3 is TGTGCCAGCAGCTATCAGGGGCGCATGAACACTGAAGCTTTCTTT. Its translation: CASSYQGRMNTEAFF.

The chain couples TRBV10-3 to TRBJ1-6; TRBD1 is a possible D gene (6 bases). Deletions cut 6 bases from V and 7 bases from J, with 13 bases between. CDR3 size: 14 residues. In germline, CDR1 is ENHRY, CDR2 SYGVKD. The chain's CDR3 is CAIRPAGENSPLHF. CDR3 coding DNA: TGTGCCATCAGGCCGGCAGGGGAGAATTCACCCCTCCACTTT.

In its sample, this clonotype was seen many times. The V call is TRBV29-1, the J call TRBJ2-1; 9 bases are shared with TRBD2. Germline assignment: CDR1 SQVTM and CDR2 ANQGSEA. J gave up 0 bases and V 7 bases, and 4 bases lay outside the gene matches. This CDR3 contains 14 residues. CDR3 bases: TGCAGCGCCCTAGCGGGGAGCTCCTACAATGAGCAGTTCTTC. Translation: CSALAGSSYNEQFF.